The 29 T cell receptor beta chains below were found in one sample sequenced in a study of molecular identifiers for immune sequencing clone quantification. TCRdb reprocessed the PCR reads with MiXCR, giving one entry per CDR3 protein. The sample holds more than 550,000 distinct CDR3 sequences, over 25% seen once. The source material was naive CD8+ T cells from blood, with Jurkat cell RNA spiked in. Specified subset: FACS-sorted CD8+CD4-CCR7+CD45RA+ naive T cells. The receptors come from a human donor in good health. Some libraries in this study had Jurkat cell RNA spiked in.

V is TRBV6-1 and J is TRBJ2-3; 7 bases are shared with TRBD2. CDR3 length: 17 amino acids. Trimming took 5 bases from V and 0 from J; bases not matched to a gene: 11. Germline CDR1 is MNHNS and CDR2 is SASEGT. The CDR3 sequence: CASSRRASGTSTDTQYF. The CDR3 nucleotides are TGTGCCAGCAGTCGTAGGGCTAGCGGAACTAGCACAGATACGCAGTATTTT.

Worth noting for this clonotype: No conserved phenylalanine or tryptophan is present at the end of the CDR3, so a read error is the likely explanation. The chain is built from TRBV9 and TRBJ1-1; D is unclear. Germline V gene sequence: CDR1 SGDLS, CDR2 YYNGEE. Deletions cut 1 base from V and 4 bases from J, with 11 bases between. This CDR3 has 14 residues. For the CDR3, the DNA is TGTGCCAGCAGCGTATATGGGGAGTCCACTGAAGCTTTCTCT. This encodes CASSVYGESTEAFS.

In the case of this clonotype: Just one base apart from a much larger clone, this may be a read error. The chain has TRBV20-1 and TRBJ1-5; 8 nucleotides match TRBD1. Germline CDR1 is DFQATT and CDR2 is SNEGSKA (reference sequence). The CDR3 consists of 17 residues. CDR3 in amino acids: CSAKLYQDREINRPQHF. CDR3 in DNA: TGCAGTGCCAAGCTATACCAGGACAGGGAAATCAATCGGCCCCAGCATTTT.

This clonotype came up a few times. V usage is TRBV5-4 and J usage is TRBJ2-5; D may be TRBD1 (6 bases). V shed 3 bases and J shed 4 bases, with 13 bases lying between them. The germline CDR1 and CDR2 sequences are SGHNT and YYREEE (reference sequence). CDR3 length equals 14 residues. The DNA for the CDR3 is TGTGCCAGCAGCTCTACAGGGATTGGAGAGACCCAGTACTTC. Translated, it gives CASSSTGIGETQYF.

For this clonotype: This may be a read error, as it is one base from a much larger clone. V gene TRBV5-1 combines with J gene TRBJ2-5; TRBD2 matches at 13 bases. The CDR3 has 14 residues. CDR1 and CDR2 (germline): SGHRS, YFSETQ. The J segment lost 14 bases and the V segment lost 6 bases, leaving 13 bases of the junction unmatched. DNA for the CDR3: TGCGCCAGCATCCGGGGGACTAGCGGGGAATACGAATACTTC. Protein product: CASIRGTSGEYEYF.

This clonotype was observed a few times. The V and J genes are TRBV10-1 and TRBJ2-2; 12 bases map to TRBD1. Per germline, CDR1 WNHNN and CDR2 SYGVQD (reference sequence). CDR3 length equals 15 residues. The trim removed 6 bases at V and 6 bases at J, leaving 5 bases unmatched. Here the CDR3 DNA reads TGCGCCAGCAGCAGGGACAGGGGGCTGGCCGGGGAGCTGTTTTTT. Translated, it gives CASSRDRGLAGELFF.

This clonotype was found many times. The chain combines TRBV20-1 with TRBJ2-4, with D perhaps TRBD2 (5 bases). V dropped 1 base and J dropped 9 bases, with 13 bases sitting between them. The CDR3 is made up of 13 amino acids. Per the germline V gene, CDR1 is DFQATT and CDR2 is SNEGSKA (reference sequence). The CDR3 DNA reads as TGCAGTGCTAGAGTGTTAGGTGGAGGCATTCAGTACTTC. Its protein product is CSARVLGGGIQYF.

V and J are TRBV3-1 and TRBJ2-3; 11 positions match TRBD2. Losses at the gene ends were 3 bases for V and 0 bases for J; bases not matched to a gene: 8. Germline V gene lookup returns CDR1 LGHDT and CDR2 YNNKEL (reference sequence). The CDR3 length is 18 residues. CDR3 coding DNA: TGTGCCAGCAGCCAGTTTCCTAGCGGGGGGTATAGCACAGATACGCAGTATTTT. Translated: CASSQFPSGGYSTDTQYF.

This clonotype occurred a few times. The CDR3 coding sequence is TGTGCCAGCAGTTACTCTTGGGTTGGGTACAATGAGCAGTTCTTC. Residues: CASSYSWVGYNEQFF. This chain uses TRBV6-5 with TRBJ2-1; D unclear. The CDR3 length is 15 residues. Germline loops: CDR1 MNHEY, CDR2 SVGAGI. V shed 0 bases and J shed 4 bases, with 10 bases lying between them.

This clonotype was recorded a few times. V gene TRBV7-6 combines with J gene TRBJ2-7; 9 bases align to TRBD2. V lost 5 bases, J lost 2 bases, and 13 bases stayed unmatched. The germline gives CDR1 SGHVS, CDR2 FNYEAQ. The CDR3 spans 17 residues. The CDR3 nucleotides are TGTGCCAGCAGCCTATATACGGCGGGAGGGGTTGCCTACGAGCAGTACTTC. Translated, it gives CASSLYTAGGVAYEQYF. Filled out from reference TRBV7-6 and TRBJ2-7, the complete variable domain reads GAGVSQSPRYKVTKRGQDVALRCDPISGHVSLYWYRQALGQGPEFLTYFNYEAQQDKSGLPNDRFSAERPEGSISTLTIQRTEQRDSAMYRCASSLYTAGGVAYEQYFGPGTRLTVT.

For this clonotype: A single base separates this from a much larger clone, so it may be a read error. The chain joins TRBV7-6 to TRBJ2-5; TRBD2 matches 8 bases. CDR1 SGHVS and CDR2 FNYEAQ come from the germline V gene. The CDR3 consists of 16 residues. Unmatched junction bases numbered 11, after V lost 1 base and J lost 7 bases. As DNA, the CDR3 is TGTGCCAGCAGCTTAGTTTCCGGGAGGGCCAAAGCGACCCAGTACTTC. This gives the protein CASSLVSGRAKATQYF.

This clonotype was counted only a few times. The chain recombines TRBV27 with TRBJ1-3; perhaps TRBD1 as D (5 bases). Germline CDR1 reads MNHEY; CDR2 reads SMNVEV (reference sequence). The CDR3 is 13 residues long. Trimming shortened V by 8 bases and J by 4 bases, and 12 bases separated the two germline ends. CDR3 sequence (DNA): TGTGCCAGCGGTCGGGGCACCGGAAACACCATATATTTT. Translated, it gives CASGRGTGNTIYF.

This chain links TRBV30 with TRBJ1-5; 7 bases fit TRBD1. J was trimmed by 2 bases and V by 5 bases; bases with no gene match: 6. The CDR3 consists of 14 residues. CDR1 and CDR2 (germline): GTSNPN, SVGIG (reference sequence). The CDR3 nucleotides are TGTGCCTGGGACTTCGGACAGGGCAATCAGCCCCAGCATTTT. Translated, it gives CAWDFGQGNQPQHF.

Note on this clonotype: A much larger clone lies a single base off, so this may be a read error. This chain links TRBV20-1 with TRBJ2-3; D assignment may be TRBD1 or TRBD2 (5 bases each). Germline V CDR1 and CDR2: DFQATT, SNEGSKA (reference sequence). This CDR3 comprises 13 residues. The ends were cut back, 5 bases at V and 0 bases at J, with 9 bases in the middle. CDR3 in DNA: TGCAGTGCTGGGGGTCCTAGCACAGATACGCAGTATTTT. Residues: CSAGGPSTDTQYF.

This clonotype was observed a single time. This clone may be a read error of a much larger clone one base away. This chain links TRBV30 with TRBJ2-6; no clear D. Germline CDR1 GTSNPN, CDR2 SVGIG (reference sequence). The CDR3 runs to 14 residues. DNA for the CDR3: TGTGCCTGGGCCCTAGGGTCTGCGGCCTACGTCCTGACTTTC. Translation: CAWALGSAAYVLTF.

This clonotype was detected only a few times. The J gene is TRBJ2-7, the V gene TRBV30, with TRBD1 matching 9 bases. The CDR3 has 13 residues. The germline CDR1 and CDR2 sequences are GTSNPN and SVGIG (reference sequence). The J segment lost 2 bases and the V segment lost 4 bases, leaving 3 bases of the junction unmatched. The DNA for the CDR3 is TGTGCCTGGAACGGACAGGGGCCCTACGAGCAGTACTTC. Its translation is CAWNGQGPYEQYF.

This chain uses TRBV4-1 with TRBJ1-4; D not certain. CDR1 and CDR2 (germline): MGHRA, YSYEKL. The CDR3 is 14 amino acids. V was pared by 1 base and J by 6 bases, with 9 bases between. The CDR3 nucleotides are TGCGCCAGCAGCCAAGTAACGGAGGATGAAAAACTGTTTTTT. Its translation: CASSQVTEDEKLFF.

This clonotype was detected many times. The chain carries TRBV29-1 and TRBJ2-1; 7 bases are a match to TRBD2. In germline, CDR1 is SQVTM, CDR2 ANQGSEA. There are 13 residues in the CDR3. V shed 5 bases and J 7 bases; nucleotides not matched to a gene: 8. CDR3 sequence reads: CSVWSGMRNEQFF. In DNA form, the CDR3 reads TGCAGCGTTTGGAGCGGGATGAGGAATGAGCAGTTCTTC.

This clonotype was picked up many times. V gene TRBV6-5 combines with J gene TRBJ2-3; 7 nucleotides line up with TRBD2. Trimming took 4 bases from V and 1 from J; bases not matched to a gene: 5. The CDR3 loop spans 15 amino acids. The germline V gene encodes CDR1 MNHEY and CDR2 SVGAGI. This CDR3 is CASSSGGRGTDTQYF. CDR3 bases: TGTGCCAGCAGTTCTGGAGGGAGGGGCACAGATACGCAGTATTTT.

Points on this clonotype: This may arise from a read error, as a much more abundant clone is one base away. The chain is built from TRBV4-1 and TRBJ1-1; no reliable D call. CDR1 and CDR2 (germline): MGHRA, YSYEKL. This CDR3 spans 16 amino acids. Deletions cut 2 bases from V and 4 bases from J, with 17 bases between. The CDR3 DNA sequence: TGCGCCAGCAGCCAACCCCCCGCCAGGATGAGCACTGAAGCTTTCTTT. Protein sequence: CASSQPPARMSTEAFF.

The table lists this clonotype with a few counts. The V gene is TRBV20-1, the J gene TRBJ2-1, with TRBD2 matching 14 bases. Trimming took 3 bases from V and 0 from J; bases not matched to a gene: 7. The length of the CDR3 is 18 residues. Germline CDR1 and CDR2: DFQATT and SNEGSKA (reference sequence). The CDR3 protein is CSARRTSGGPSSYNEQFF. CDR3 nucleotide sequence: TGCAGTGCTAGGCGGACTAGCGGGGGGCCGAGCTCCTACAATGAGCAGTTCTTC.

In its sample, this clonotype was seen many times. The chain has TRBV7-9 and TRBJ1-1, with D perhaps TRBD1 (6 bases). V lost 4 bases, J lost 4 bases, and 28 bases lay in between. Germline-derived CDR1 and CDR2 are SEHNR and FQNEAQ (reference sequence). The CDR3 has 19 amino acids. CDR3: CASSSDRFGDSVIPTEAFF. CDR3 DNA: TGTGCCAGCAGCTCCGACAGGTTCGGGGACTCCGTTATCCCCACTGAAGCTTTCTTT.

The chain joins TRBV27 to TRBJ1-2; D ambiguous. Trimming cost V 0 bases and J 2 bases, with 10 bases left between them. Germline CDR1 reads MNHEY; CDR2 reads SMNVEV (reference sequence). The CDR3 contains 15 residues. CDR3: CASSLSSLTNYGYTF. CDR3 nucleotides: TGTGCCAGCAGTTTATCGAGTCTAACCAACTATGGCTACACCTTC.

In this sample, this clonotype turned up a few times. V usage is TRBV27 and J usage is TRBJ2-7; perhaps TRBD1 as D (5 bases). Per germline, CDR1 MNHEY and CDR2 SMNVEV (reference sequence). The germline V and J ends were trimmed by 1 base and 0 bases, with 16 bases remaining between them. CDR3 length equals 17 residues. The CDR3 loop is CASSLFGRQPFSYEQYF. DNA for the CDR3: TGTGCCAGCAGTTTATTCGGTCGACAGCCTTTCTCCTACGAGCAGTACTTC.

Notes on this clonotype: Because the CDR3 is missing its conserved closing phenylalanine or tryptophan, this is likely a read error. The gene calls are TRBV7-9 and TRBJ1-1; D gene uncertain. The CDR3 is made up of 12 amino acids. Germline CDR1 SEHNR, CDR2 FQNEAQ (reference sequence). V gave up 6 bases and J gave up 5 bases, with 10 bases separating them. CDR3 in DNA: TGTGCCAGCAGATTTTCTTTAACTGAAGCTTTCTAT. Amino acid sequence: CASRFSLTEAFY.

As regards this clonotype: A read error may be the cause here, since a much bigger clone is one base away. The chain employs TRBV7-2 and TRBJ1-4, with 8 bases fitting TRBD1. This CDR3 contains 15 residues. Germline lookup yields CDR1 SGHTA and CDR2 FQGNSA. In DNA form, the CDR3 reads TGTGCCAGCAGCTCGGACAGGGAAACTAATGAAAAACTGGTTTTT. Its translation is CASSSDRETNEKLVF.

This clonotype was picked up many times. CDR3 bases: TGCGCCAGCAGCTACCGGACAGGGATGCTCTATGGCTACACCTTC. It yields the protein CASSYRTGMLYGYTF. The chain links TRBV5-1 to TRBJ1-2, with 8 nucleotides matching TRBD1. Trimming removed 3 bases from V and 4 bases from J; junction bases left unmatched: 8. In germline, CDR1 is SGHRS, CDR2 YFSETQ. CDR3 length: 15 residues.

This chain links TRBV7-9 with TRBJ2-5, with 14 bases fitting TRBD2. This CDR3 has 18 amino acids. The V gene's germline CDR1 is SEHNR and CDR2 FQNEAQ (reference sequence). Losses at the gene ends were 5 bases for V and 4 bases for J; bases not matched to a gene: 12. The CDR3 reads CASSPLGLAGVVGETQYF. CDR3 bases: TGTGCCAGCAGCCCCTTGGGACTAGCGGGAGTGGTTGGAGAGACCCAGTACTTC.

This clonotype was detected ten times or more. The gene calls are TRBV15 and TRBJ1-5; 7 bases fit TRBD1. The CDR3 has 14 amino acids. The V segment lost 1 base and the J segment 7 bases; nucleotides outside the gene matches: 4. Germline loops: CDR1 LNHNV, CDR2 YYDKDF (reference sequence). In DNA, the CDR3 is TGTGCCACCAGCAGAGCGTCAGGGGGACAGCCCCAGCATTTT. Translating it yields CATSRASGGQPQHF.